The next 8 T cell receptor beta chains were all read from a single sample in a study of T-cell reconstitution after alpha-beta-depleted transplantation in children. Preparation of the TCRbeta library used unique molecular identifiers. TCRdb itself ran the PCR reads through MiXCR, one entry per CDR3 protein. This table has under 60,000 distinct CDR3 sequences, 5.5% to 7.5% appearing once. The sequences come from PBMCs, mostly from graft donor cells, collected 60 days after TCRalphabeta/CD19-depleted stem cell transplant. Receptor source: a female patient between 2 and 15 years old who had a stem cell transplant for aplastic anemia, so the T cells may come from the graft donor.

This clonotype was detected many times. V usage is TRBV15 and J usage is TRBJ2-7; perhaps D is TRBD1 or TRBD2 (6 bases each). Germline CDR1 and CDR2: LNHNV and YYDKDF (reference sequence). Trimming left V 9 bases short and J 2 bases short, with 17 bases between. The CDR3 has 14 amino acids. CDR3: CATRGAGNPYEQYF. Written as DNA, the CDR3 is TGTGCCACAAGGGGGGCAGGGAACCCCTACGAGCAGTACTTC.

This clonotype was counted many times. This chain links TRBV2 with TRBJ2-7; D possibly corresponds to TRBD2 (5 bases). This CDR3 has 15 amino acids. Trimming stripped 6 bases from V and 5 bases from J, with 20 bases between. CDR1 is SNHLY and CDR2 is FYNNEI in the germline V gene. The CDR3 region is CASRPPRDLIHEQYF. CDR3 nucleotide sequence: TGTGCCAGCAGGCCCCCCCGGGATCTCATACACGAGCAGTACTTC.

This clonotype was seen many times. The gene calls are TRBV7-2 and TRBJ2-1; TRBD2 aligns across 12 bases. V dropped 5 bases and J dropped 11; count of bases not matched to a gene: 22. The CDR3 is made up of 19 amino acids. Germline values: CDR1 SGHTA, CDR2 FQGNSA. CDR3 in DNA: TGTGCCAGCAGCCCCGAGGGGTCCGGGACTAGCGGGTTGGGACAACAGCAGTTCTTC. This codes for CASSPEGSGTSGLGQQQFF.

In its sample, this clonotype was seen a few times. DNA for the CDR3: TGTGCCAGCAGCTTAACGGTCACAGGGTCTTATGAAGCTTTCTTT. It specifies CASSLTVTGSYEAFF. The chain links TRBV7-3 to TRBJ1-1, with TRBD1 as a possible D gene (6 bases). The CDR3 contains 15 residues. Between the trimmed V and J ends, which lost 0 bases and 7 bases, there was a span of 15 bases. The V gene's germline CDR1 is SGHTA and CDR2 FQGTGA. Full variable domain (missing parts from reference TRBV7-3 and TRBJ1-1): GAGVSQTPSNKVTEKGKYVELRCDPISGHTALYWYRQSLGQGPEFLIYFQGTGAADDSGLPNDRFFAVRPEGSVSTLKIQRTERGDSAVYLCASSLTVTGSYEAFFGQGTRLTVV.

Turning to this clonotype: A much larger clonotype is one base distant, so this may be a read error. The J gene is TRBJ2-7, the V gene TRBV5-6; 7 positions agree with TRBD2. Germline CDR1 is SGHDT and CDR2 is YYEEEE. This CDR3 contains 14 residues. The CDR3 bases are TGTGCCAGCAGCCTAGAGGGAGGGCCCTACAAGCAGTACTTC. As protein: CASSLEGGPYKQYF.

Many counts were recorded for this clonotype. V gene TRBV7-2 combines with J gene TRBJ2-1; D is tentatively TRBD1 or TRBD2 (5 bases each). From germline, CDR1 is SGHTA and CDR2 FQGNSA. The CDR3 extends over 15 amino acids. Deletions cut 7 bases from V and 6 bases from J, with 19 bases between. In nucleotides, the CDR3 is TGTGCCAGCATCAATATCTACGAGGGGTTCAATGAGCAGTTCTTC. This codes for CASINIYEGFNEQFF.

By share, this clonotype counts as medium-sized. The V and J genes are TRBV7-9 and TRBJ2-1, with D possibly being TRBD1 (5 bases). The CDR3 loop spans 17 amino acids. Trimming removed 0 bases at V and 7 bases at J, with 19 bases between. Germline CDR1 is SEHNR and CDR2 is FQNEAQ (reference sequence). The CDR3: CASSLARPGILPNEQFF. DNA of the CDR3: TGTGCCAGCAGCTTAGCGAGGCCAGGGATCCTCCCTAATGAGCAGTTCTTC.

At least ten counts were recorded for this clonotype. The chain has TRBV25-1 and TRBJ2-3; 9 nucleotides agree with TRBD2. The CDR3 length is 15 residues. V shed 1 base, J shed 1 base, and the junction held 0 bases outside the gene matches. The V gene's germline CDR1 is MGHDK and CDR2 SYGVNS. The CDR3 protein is CASSEWTSGTDTQYF. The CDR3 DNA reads TGTGCCAGCAGTGAATGGACTAGCGGCACAGATACGCAGTATTTT.